This T cell receptor beta chain came from a study of CD8 T cells in Susac syndrome. This CDR3 is 19 amino acids long. The germline V and J ends were trimmed by 3 bases and 1 base, with 24 bases remaining between them. Germline loops: CDR1 MDHEN, CDR2 SYDVKM. cDNA came from roughly 0.5 to 1 ug RNA primed by random hexamers. An immunoSEQ multiplex PCR amplified TCR beta CDR3 over 54 Vbeta and 13 Jbeta. One entry per CDR3 protein results from TCRdb running MiXCR on the immunoSEQ multiplex PCR reads. Here the sample spans 150,000 to 200,000 distinct CDR3 sequences, roughly 92% being singletons. CD8+ and CD4+ T cells were negatively isolated; TEMRA cells were FACS-enriched.

The sequenced sample was CD4+ T cells from PBMCs. This TCR was recovered from a human donor with multiple sclerosis. The genes are TRBV28 and TRBJ1-2, with D tentatively TRBD1 (5 bases). Here the CDR3 DNA reads TGTGCCAGCAGTTTTGCCGGATGGGCCCGGGACGGATTTAACTATGGCTACACCTTC. Encoded protein: CASSFAGWARDGFNYGYTF.